This TCR beta chain comes out of a study of CD8+ T cells in alopecia areata. Sequencing templates came from extracted RNA that was reverse transcribed into cDNA. Assay: immunoSEQ multiplex PCR; the TCRdb copy retains only in-frame clones and omits some. The table has 37,000 or so clones, approximately 54% seen once. This CDR3 has 16 amino acids. The V gene end was trimmed by 1 base and the J gene end by 1 base; junction bases not matched to a gene: 6. CDR1 SGHDN and CDR2 FVKESK come from the germline V gene. The CD4+ cells of five biomarker-study patients went through sorting. This sorting yielded CD25+CD127- cells.

Sequencing used CD4+ Tregs sorted from blood. The receptor was isolated from a human donor with alopecia areata. This sequence joins TRBV14 and TRBJ2-7, with TRBD1 identical over 8 bases. CDR3 amino acids: CASSQVGRGLSYEQYF. CDR3 sequence (DNA): TGTGCCAGCAGCCAAGTCGGCAGGGGGCTTTCCTACGAGCAGTACTTC.